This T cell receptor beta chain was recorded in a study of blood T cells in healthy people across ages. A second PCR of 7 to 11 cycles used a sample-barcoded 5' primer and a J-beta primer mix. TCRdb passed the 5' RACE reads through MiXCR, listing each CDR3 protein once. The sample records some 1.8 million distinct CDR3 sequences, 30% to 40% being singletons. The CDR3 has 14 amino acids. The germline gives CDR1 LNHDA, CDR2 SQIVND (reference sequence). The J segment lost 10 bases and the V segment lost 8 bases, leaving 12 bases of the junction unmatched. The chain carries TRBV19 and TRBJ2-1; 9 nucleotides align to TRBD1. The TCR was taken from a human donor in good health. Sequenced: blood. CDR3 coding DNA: TGTGCCAGTGGCTCCGGGACAGGGCCCTACGAGCAGTTCTTC. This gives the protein CASGSGTGPYEQFF.